This is a list of T cell receptor beta chains from one sample in a study of identical twins. TCRdb processed the 5' RACE reads anew with MiXCR; each CDR3 protein has one entry. The table lists hundreds of thousands of distinct CDR3 sequences, around 5.7% of them singletons. The sample taken for sequencing was naive T cells sorted from blood. These receptors were taken from a man younger than 30 in good health. The CDR3 runs from the conserved cysteine through the conserved F or W. Each record gives: CDR3 length, V gene, D gene, J gene, clone size, CDR3 DNA, CDR3 protein. The D gene is left open where the match is weak. Not every row has a clone size; where given, it reads once, few, many or a size class.

>11|TRBV12-3/TRBV12-4|-|TRBJ1-2|many
TGTGCCAGCAGCCAAGATAACTATTACACCTTC
CASSQDNYYTF
>14|TRBV5-1|-|TRBJ1-2|many
TGCGCCAGCAGCTTGGGACAGCGAGAGGAAGGCTACACCTTC
CASSLGQREEGYTF
>14|TRBV10-3|TRBD1|TRBJ1-3|many
TGTGCCATCAGCGACGGCAGGGGGCCAAACACCATATATTTT
CAISDGRGPNTIYF
>16|TRBV7-2|-|TRBJ2-3|-
TGTGCCAGCACTCCCCGGGGGCTATGGCACATGGATACGCAGTATTTT
CASTPRGLWHMDTQYF
>19|TRBV12-3/TRBV12-4|TRBD2|TRBJ2-6|-
TGTGCCAGCAGTTTTGTTAGCGGGATTGGGACTCCCGGGGCCAACGTCCTGACTTTC
CASSFVSGIGTPGANVLTF
>15|TRBV3-1|-|TRBJ1-1|many
TGTGCCAGCAGCCCGCCCCTGGACGTGAACACTGAAGCTTTCTTT
CASSPPLDVNTEAFF
>15|TRBV20-1|TRBD2|TRBJ2-1|few
TGCAGTGCTAGAAAGACTAGCGGGAGTCGGAATGAGCAGTTCTTC
CSARKTSGSRNEQFF
>19|TRBV13|TRBD2|TRBJ2-1|few
TGTGCCAGCAGCTTTTTGGTACTAGCGGGAGGGCCGAGGTCGAATGAGCAGTTCTTC
CASSFLVLAGGPRSNEQFF
>11|TRBV20-1|-|TRBJ2-4|many
TGCAGTGCTCGAAGCCCATCCATTCAGTACTTC
CSARSPSIQYF
>12|TRBV5-1|-|TRBJ1-2|-
TGCGCCAGCAGTAACAGTAACTATGGCTACACCTTC
CASSNSNYGYTF
>13|TRBV29-1|-|TRBJ2-2|few
TGCAGCGTATTTGATATTAACACCGGGGAGCTGTTTTTT
CSVFDINTGELFF
>15|TRBV12-3/TRBV12-4|TRBD2|TRBJ2-7|many
TGTGCCAGCAGTCGAACTAGCGGGGGCTCCTACGAGCAGTACTTC
CASSRTSGGSYEQYF
>12|TRBV20-1|-|TRBJ2-2|few
TGCAGTGCTAGAGGCCCAGCCGGGGAGCTGTTTTTT
CSARGPAGELFF
>18|TRBV15|-|TRBJ2-3|-
TGTGCCACCAGCAGACATCGGGACCTAATGGGCCGCACAGATACGCAGTATTTT
CATSRHRDLMGRTDTQYF
>14|TRBV3-1|-|TRBJ2-1|many
TGTGCCAGCAGGTCGCGCGGGACCTACAATGAGCAGTTCTTC
CASRSRGTYNEQFF
>14|TRBV20-1|-|TRBJ2-1|many
TGCAGTGCGTCCAGGGGGGGGAAGTACAATGAGCAGTTCTTC
CSASRGGKYNEQFF
>17|TRBV19|TRBD2|TRBJ2-7|few
TGTGCCAGTAGTGGACTAGCGGGAGAGAGTGTATCCCTCGAGCAGTACTTC
CASSGLAGESVSLEQYF
>17|TRBV11-2|-|TRBJ2-1|-
TGTGCCAGCAGCTTAGCCGGGCGGGGAGTCTCCTACAATGAGCAGTTCTTC
CASSLAGRGVSYNEQFF
>13|TRBV24-1|-|TRBJ2-2|many
TGTGCCACCAGTGATCCTCCCACCGGGGAGCTGTTTTTT
CATSDPPTGELFF
>15|TRBV11-2|-|TRBJ1-4|-
TGTGCCAGCAGCTTAGGAGGGACCCGGGGGGAAAAACTGTTTTTT
CASSLGGTRGEKLFF
>17|TRBV5-1|-|TRBJ1-2|-
TGCGCCAGCAGCTCAAAACCGGCGGAGAGAACTAACTATGGCTACACCTTC
CASSSKPAERTNYGYTF
>14|TRBV15|-|TRBJ2-5|many
TGTGCCACCAGCAGAGATCTGCCCCGCGAGACCCAGTACTTC
CATSRDLPRETQYF
>14|TRBV20-1|TRBD2|TRBJ2-3|many
TGCAGTGCCCCTAGCGGGAGGGTCACAGATACGCAGTATTTT
CSAPSGRVTDTQYF
>11|TRBV19|-|TRBJ2-1|few
TGTGCCAGTAGTATTCAGTATGAGCAGTTCTTC
CASSIQYEQFF
>18|TRBV20-1|-|TRBJ2-5|-
TGCAGTGCTAGTGACGGCAGATGGGACCCCGAGGGGGGGGAGACCCAGTACTTC
CSASDGRWDPEGGETQYF
>12|TRBV7-9|-|TRBJ2-7|-
TGTGCCAGCAGCGCCAGCGGTTTCGAGCAGTACTTC
CASSASGFEQYF
>15|TRBV5-5|-|TRBJ2-2|-
TGTGCCAGCAGCTTGGACAAGACGAACACCGGGGAGCTGTTTTTT
CASSLDKTNTGELFF
>12|TRBV20-1|-|TRBJ2-3|few
TGCAGTGCTAGGCGGCTCACAGATACGCAGTATTTT
CSARRLTDTQYF
>12|TRBV6-2/TRBV6-3|-|TRBJ2-2|-
TGTGCCAGCATCGCTAGGACCGGGGAGCTGTTTTTT
CASIARTGELFF
>12|TRBV20-1|-|TRBJ2-7|many
TGCAGTGCTAGGGACAGATTCTACGAGCAGTACTTC
CSARDRFYEQYF
>14|TRBV12-3/TRBV12-4|-|TRBJ2-7|many
TGTGCCAGCAGTTTAGGGCTAGCTTTCTACGAGCAGTACTTC
CASSLGLAFYEQYF
>16|TRBV14|-|TRBJ2-1|-
TGTGCCAGCAGCATCCATCCACAGGGTAGCTACAATGAGCAGTTCTTC
CASSIHPQGSYNEQFF
>13|TRBV4-3|-|TRBJ2-5|many
TGCGCCAGCAGCCAGCAGACTCAAGAGACCCAGTACTTC
CASSQQTQETQYF
>15|TRBV12-3/TRBV12-4|TRBD1|TRBJ2-3|-
TGTGCCAGCAGAGCACAGACAGGGGGCATAGATACGCAGTATTTT
CASRAQTGGIDTQYF
>16|TRBV19|-|TRBJ1-1|-
TGTGCCAGTAAAGTGTCAGGAGTACTTGTAGACACTGAAGCTTTCTTT
CASKVSGVLVDTEAFF
>13|TRBV29-1|TRBD2|TRBJ2-2|many
TGCAGCGTTGCCAGCGGGATGAACGGGGAGCTGTTTTTT
CSVASGMNGELFF
>15|TRBV4-1|-|TRBJ1-1|many
TGCGCCAGCAGCCAAGACCTCCCAGAACGAGCTGAAGCTTTCTTT
CASSQDLPERAEAFF
>14|TRBV12-3/TRBV12-4|-|TRBJ1-1|many
TGTGCCAGCAGTCCCGAGGGGTTAGACACTGAAGCTTTCTTT
CASSPEGLDTEAFF
>16|TRBV6-2/TRBV6-3|TRBD2|TRBJ2-1|many
TGTGCCAGCAGTTACCCTCTAGCGGGGGCCGCCAATGAGCAGTTCTTC
CASSYPLAGAANEQFF
>18|TRBV7-3|TRBD2|TRBJ2-1|few
TGTGCCAGCAGCCCCAGAGGCGGGCTAGCGGGAGTTCTGGGTGAGCAGTTCTTC
CASSPRGGLAGVLGEQFF
>14|TRBV6-5|TRBD1|TRBJ2-2|many
TGTGCCAGCAGTTTGACAGGGTTCGTCGGGGAGCTGTTTTTT
CASSLTGFVGELFF
>15|TRBV4-1|TRBD2|TRBJ2-3|many
TGCGCCAGCAGCCCCGGGACTACTTACACAGATACGCAGTATTTT
CASSPGTTYTDTQYF
>15|TRBV7-6|-|TRBJ2-3|many
TGTGCCAGCAGCTCATACGGGACGGGCACAGATACGCAGTATTTT
CASSSYGTGTDTQYF
>15|TRBV25-1|TRBD2|TRBJ2-7|many
TGTGCCAGCAGTGCTCCGGGACTAGCGGGCTACGAGCAGTACTTC
CASSAPGLAGYEQYF
>15|TRBV24-1|TRBD2|TRBJ2-1|many
TGTGCCACCGGGACTAGCGGGAGGGAAAACAATGAGCAGTTCTTC
CATGTSGRENNEQFF